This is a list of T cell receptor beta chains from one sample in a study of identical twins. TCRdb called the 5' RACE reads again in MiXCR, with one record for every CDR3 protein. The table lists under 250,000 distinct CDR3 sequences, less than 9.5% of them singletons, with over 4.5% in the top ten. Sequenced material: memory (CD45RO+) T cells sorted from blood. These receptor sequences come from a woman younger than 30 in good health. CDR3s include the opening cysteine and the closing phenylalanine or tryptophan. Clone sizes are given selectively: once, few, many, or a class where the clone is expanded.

cdr3_aa: CASSPARSGVNYEQFF
clone_size: many
j_call: TRBJ2-1
v_call: TRBV7-2

cdr3_aa: CASTPYDGNTGELFF
clone_size: few
j_call: TRBJ2-2
v_call: TRBV3-1

cdr3_aa: CASRPSSTGELFF
clone_size: NA
j_call: TRBJ2-2
v_call: TRBV28

cdr3_aa: CIATFPGGAKNIQYF
clone_size: NA
j_call: TRBJ2-4
v_call: TRBV20-1

cdr3_aa: CASVSWGEYGYTF
clone_size: NA
j_call: TRBJ1-2
v_call: TRBV6-2/TRBV6-3

cdr3_aa: CASSSMGQLFSNTEAFF
clone_size: NA
j_call: TRBJ1-1
v_call: TRBV11-1

cdr3_aa: CASSPVVGGTGELFF
clone_size: NA
j_call: TRBJ2-2
v_call: TRBV18

cdr3_aa: CSARDSTSGSNEQFF
clone_size: few
j_call: TRBJ2-1
v_call: TRBV20-1

cdr3_aa: CSAGRGQETQYF
clone_size: many
j_call: TRBJ2-5
v_call: TRBV20-1

cdr3_aa: CASSFQLAPQYF
clone_size: many
j_call: TRBJ2-5
v_call: TRBV7-2

cdr3_aa: CASGPGTSGGDVGDTQYF
clone_size: NA
j_call: TRBJ2-3
v_call: TRBV13

cdr3_aa: CSAGTQSSGNTIYF
clone_size: few
j_call: TRBJ1-3
v_call: TRBV20-1

cdr3_aa: CASSLDLTPTGELFF
clone_size: NA
j_call: TRBJ2-2
v_call: TRBV11-2

cdr3_aa: CASSSGSGNTIYF
clone_size: few
j_call: TRBJ1-3
v_call: TRBV7-9

cdr3_aa: CASSSPGQGSYNEQFF
clone_size: many
j_call: TRBJ2-1
v_call: TRBV7-6

cdr3_aa: CASSSTGTSDYNEQFF
clone_size: few
j_call: TRBJ2-1
v_call: TRBV9

cdr3_aa: CASSLVAIGPGELFF
clone_size: few
j_call: TRBJ2-2
v_call: TRBV5-1

cdr3_aa: CASSPPSSLYGYTF
clone_size: NA
j_call: TRBJ1-2
v_call: TRBV18

cdr3_aa: CASSSGQGQYEQYF
clone_size: few
j_call: TRBJ2-7
v_call: TRBV7-8

cdr3_aa: CASSYSRGTEQFF
clone_size: few
j_call: TRBJ2-1
v_call: TRBV6-2/TRBV6-3

cdr3_aa: CASKPTTGGANTGELFF
clone_size: many
j_call: TRBJ2-2
v_call: TRBV12-3/TRBV12-4

cdr3_aa: CATSEDSFYGYTF
clone_size: many
j_call: TRBJ1-2
v_call: TRBV24-1

cdr3_aa: CASSLGGSRTYNEQFF
clone_size: NA
j_call: TRBJ2-1
v_call: TRBV5-1

cdr3_aa: CASVKDRAQETQYF
clone_size: few
j_call: TRBJ2-5
v_call: TRBV12-5

cdr3_aa: CASSLEGVSYEQYF
clone_size: few
j_call: TRBJ2-7
v_call: TRBV5-6

cdr3_aa: CACSLLGFGLSSYNEQFF
clone_size: NA
j_call: TRBJ2-1
v_call: TRBV12-3/TRBV12-4

cdr3_aa: CASSATSGEDTQYF
clone_size: few
j_call: TRBJ2-3
v_call: TRBV3-1

cdr3_aa: CASSQEWVPGYTF
clone_size: many
j_call: TRBJ1-2
v_call: TRBV3-1

cdr3_aa: CASRDAGANVLTF
clone_size: NA
j_call: TRBJ2-6
v_call: TRBV7-3

cdr3_aa: CASSLAHQGGTEAFF
clone_size: many
j_call: TRBJ1-1
v_call: TRBV5-1

cdr3_aa: CASSQSVWALETQYF
clone_size: many
j_call: TRBJ2-5
v_call: TRBV3-1

cdr3_aa: CASSPVSGGIQETQYF
clone_size: once
j_call: TRBJ2-5
v_call: TRBV18

cdr3_aa: CASSLGVSGSYNEQFF
clone_size: NA
j_call: TRBJ2-1
v_call: TRBV13

cdr3_aa: CASSPSAGNTIYF
clone_size: NA
j_call: TRBJ1-3
v_call: TRBV7-9

cdr3_aa: CASSVMGLAGNNEQFF
clone_size: many
j_call: TRBJ2-1
v_call: TRBV5-1

cdr3_aa: CASTPGPPTYYEQYF
clone_size: many
j_call: TRBJ2-7
v_call: TRBV7-9

cdr3_aa: CASKMEAANYGYTF
clone_size: many
j_call: TRBJ1-2
v_call: TRBV5-1